Each of the 3 T cell receptor beta chains below was sequenced from the same sample in a study of T cell responses to AZD1222 COVID-19 vaccine. Repertoires were generated with immunoSEQ multiplex PCR, while TCRdb's copy carries only in-frame clones and drops some. The sample records roughly 120,000 clones, about nine tenths being singletons. Specimen: peripheral blood, collected on day 0 of AZD1222 vaccination. The receptors stem from an adult in good health.

The gene calls are TRBV4-2 and TRBJ1-4, with 9 bases identical to TRBD1. CDR3 length: 17 amino acids. CDR1 is LGHNA, CDR2 YNFKEQ, per germline. Trimming cost V 3 bases and J 7 bases; bases outside gene matches: 12. The DNA for the CDR3 is TGTGCCAGCAGCCAGGACTACAGGGGGCGCTTAACTGAAAAACTGTTTTTT. Translating gives CASSQDYRGRLTEKLFF.

This chain joins TRBV10-3 and TRBJ2-2; 10 bases map to TRBD2. Unmatched junction bases numbered 10, after V lost 11 bases and J lost 4 bases. Germline V CDR1 and CDR2: ENHRY, SYGVKD. CDR3 length: 15 residues. The CDR3 DNA is TGTGCCGGTCGCTCGGGACTAGCGAGCACCGGGGAGCTGTTTTTT. The encoded protein is CAGRSGLASTGELFF.

The chain employs TRBV4-1 and TRBJ1-3; D is undetermined. CDR3 length: 16 residues. V gave up 4 bases and J gave up 4 bases, with 17 bases separating them. CDR1 is MGHRA and CDR2 is YSYEKL in the germline V gene. The chain's CDR3 is CASSRDGRNYGNTIYF. CDR3 bases: TGCGCCAGCAGCCGCGATGGGCGGAATTACGGAAACACCATATATTTT.